These 15 T cell receptor beta chains were sequenced from one sample in a study of blood T cell repertoires in COVID-19. The protocol was immunoSEQ multiplex PCR, while the TCRdb copy is restricted to in-frame clones and leaves out a portion. The sample yields more than 200,000 clones, roughly 80% seen once. Sample: peripheral blood. The source of these receptors is an elderly woman with active or convalescent COVID-19.

This clone was seen once. CDR3 amino acids: CASSPGHRNQPQHF. The DNA of the CDR3 is TGCGCCAGCAGCCCGGGACACCGCAATCAGCCCCAGCATTTT. The chain uses TRBV5-1 and TRBJ1-5; a possible D gene is TRBD1 (6 bases). The CDR3 loop spans 14 amino acids. Germline V gives CDR1 SGHRS, CDR2 YFSETQ. V was trimmed by 4 bases and J by 2 bases, leaving 10 bases between them.

This clone was picked up one time. CDR3 sequence: CASSQGGGDRTFF. For the CDR3, the DNA is TGCGCCAGCAGCCAGGGAGGGGGGGATCGTACGTTCTTC. The chain combines TRBV5-1 with TRBJ2-1, with D possibly TRBD2 on 7 matching bases. This CDR3 region has 13 residues. Germline CDR1 is SGHRS and CDR2 is YFSETQ. V shed 4 bases and J shed 15 bases, with 20 bases lying between them.

V and J are TRBV3-1 (or the pseudogene TRBV3-2) and TRBJ2-1; perhaps TRBD1 as D (5 bases). V was cut by 0 bases and J by 7 bases, with 16 bases left in between. Germline V CDR1 and CDR2: LGHDT, YNNKEL (reference sequence). The CDR3 sequence is 16 residues long. The CDR3 DNA reads TGTGCCAGCAGCCAAGATGGGGCAATATTGGGGAATGAGCAGTTCTTC. Translated, it gives CASSQDGAILGNEQFF.

The V gene is TRBV7-6, the J gene TRBJ2-5, with 8 nucleotides matching TRBD1. Germline V CDR1 and CDR2: SGHVS, FNYEAQ. The CDR3 runs to 15 residues. The J segment lost 5 bases and the V segment lost 4 bases, leaving 9 bases of the junction unmatched. CDR3 bases: TGTGCCAGCAGCTCTCGACAGGGGAGAGGGGAGACCCAGTACTTC. Amino acids: CASSSRQGRGETQYF.

The chain is built from TRBV27 and TRBJ1-2; 11 bases are shared with TRBD1. CDR3 length: 16 amino acids. Germline CDR1 reads MNHEY; CDR2 reads SMNVEV (reference sequence). After removal of 5 bases from V and 3 bases from J, the junction contained 8 bases not matched to a gene. This chain's CDR3 is CASSPFGTGGYYGYTF. The CDR3 DNA is TGTGCCAGCAGTCCTTTTGGGACAGGGGGGTACTATGGCTACACCTTC.

Only one count was recorded for this clone. This chain joins TRBV7-9 and TRBJ1-4, with a possible D match to TRBD1 (6 bases). Germline CDR1 reads SEHNR; CDR2 reads FQNEAQ (reference sequence). Between the trimmed V and J ends, which lost 5 bases and 0 bases, there was a span of 19 bases. The CDR3 loop spans 18 amino acids. DNA of the CDR3: TGTGCCAGCAGCGGGACCTGGACAGAACATGCAACTAATGAAAAACTGTTTTTT. Translating gives CASSGTWTEHATNEKLFF.

The chain carries TRBV3-1 (or the pseudogene TRBV3-2) and TRBJ1-3; TRBD1 is a possible D gene (5 bases). This CDR3 contains 17 residues. With 1 base removed from V and 0 bases from J, the gap between germline ends came to 13 bases. Germline V gene lookup returns CDR1 LGHDT and CDR2 YNNKEL (reference sequence). Written as DNA, the CDR3 is TGTGCCAGCAGCCAAGGAGGGGCGGGGGGCTCTGGAAACACCATATATTTT. This encodes CASSQGGAGGSGNTIYF.

This chain links TRBV4-2 with TRBJ1-4; TRBD1 agrees at 9 bases. V lost 3 bases and J lost 8; bases outside the gene matches: 4. Germline-derived CDR1 and CDR2 are LGHNA and YNFKEQ. The CDR3 has 14 residues. The CDR3, as DNA: TGTGCCAGCAGCCACAGGACAGGGGAAGAAAAACTGTTTTTT. Translated: CASSHRTGEEKLFF.

This rearrangement joins TRBV30 to TRBJ2-7; D possibly corresponds to TRBD1 (6 bases). The CDR3 runs 11 residues. Germline V gene data show CDR1 as GTSNPN and CDR2 as SVGIG (reference sequence). Trimming removed 5 bases at V and 5 bases at J, with 10 bases between. DNA of the CDR3: TGTGCCTGGGATACAGGGAACGAGCAGTACTTC. Protein sequence: CAWDTGNEQYF. Using reference TRBV30 and TRBJ2-7 for the parts outside the CDR3, the full variable domain is SQTIHQWPATLVQPVGSPLSLECTVEGTSNPNLYWYRQAAGRGLQLLFYSVGIGQISSEVPQNLSASRPQDRQFILSSKKLLLSDSGFYLCAWDTGNEQYFGPGTRLTVT.

This clone has a single count. The chain employs TRBV18 and TRBJ1-1; the match to TRBD1 covers 7 bases. CDR1 KGHSH and CDR2 LQKENI come from the germline V gene. CDR3 length: 15 amino acids. V lost 2 bases, J lost 4 bases, and 7 bases stayed unmatched. CDR3 in amino acids: CASSPTRAGGTEAFF. The CDR3 bases are TGTGCCAGCTCACCAACTCGCGCAGGGGGCACTGAAGCTTTCTTT. Filled out from reference TRBV18 and TRBJ1-1, the complete variable domain reads NAGVMQNPRHLVRRRGQEARLRCSPMKGHSHVYWYRQLPEEGLKFMVYLQKENIIDESGMPKERFSAEFPKEGPSILRIQQVVRGDSAAYFCASSPTRAGGTEAFFGQGTRLTVV.

The gene calls are TRBV2 and TRBJ2-7; TRBD2 agrees at 11 bases. J was trimmed by 2 bases and V by 6 bases; bases with no gene match: 3. The CDR3 covers 14 residues. Germline assignment: CDR1 SNHLY and CDR2 FYNNEI. The CDR3 loop reads CASRRLAGPYEQYF. In DNA, the CDR3 is TGTGCCAGCAGACGACTAGCGGGACCCTACGAGCAGTACTTC.

The chain uses TRBV19 and TRBJ1-5; possible D gene TRBD1, 5 bases. V lost 4 bases, J lost 2 bases, and 9 bases lay in between. Germline loops: CDR1 LNHDA, CDR2 SQIVND (reference sequence). The CDR3 is made up of 14 amino acids. The CDR3 DNA reads as TGTGCCAGTAGTACCGCCAGGGGCAATCAGCCCCAGCATTTT. Translated: CASSTARGNQPQHF.

This clone was found a few times. This chain connects TRBV19 to TRBJ1-5; 9 bases agree with TRBD1. V was pared by 5 bases and J by 4 bases, with 12 bases of the junction left unmatched. Germline values: CDR1 LNHDA, CDR2 SQIVND (reference sequence). The CDR3 length is 17 residues. CDR3 in DNA: TGTGCCAGTAGTCTAATACAGGGGGCGCGGGAAAATCAGCCCCAGCATTTT. Its translation: CASSLIQGARENQPQHF. Combining the CDR3 with reference TRBV19 and TRBJ1-5 gives the whole variable domain DGGITQSPKYLFRKEGQNVTLSCEQNLNHDAMYWYRQDPGQGLRLIYYSQIVNDFQKGDIAEGYSVSREKKESFPLTVTSAQKNPTAFYLCASSLIQGARENQPQHFGDGTRLSIL.

This chain joins TRBV6-5 and TRBJ1-3; D ambiguous. This CDR3 has 15 amino acids. V gave up 6 bases and J gave up 9 bases, with 21 bases separating them. In germline, CDR1 is MNHEY, CDR2 SVGAGI. CDR3 residues: CASRPRGVSVGTIYF. The CDR3 DNA follows: TGTGCCAGCAGACCCCGCGGGGTCTCGGTCGGCACCATATATTTT.

This clone was seen a handful of times. The genes are TRBV29-1 and TRBJ1-1; a possible D gene is TRBD1 (5 bases). Germline CDR1 reads SQVTM; CDR2 reads ANQGSEA. The CDR3 has 12 amino acids. Trimming shortened V by 1 base and J by 10 bases, and 13 bases separated the two germline ends. This CDR3 is CSVEVGGTRAFF. The DNA for the CDR3 is TGCAGCGTTGAAGTCGGGGGGACGAGAGCTTTCTTT.